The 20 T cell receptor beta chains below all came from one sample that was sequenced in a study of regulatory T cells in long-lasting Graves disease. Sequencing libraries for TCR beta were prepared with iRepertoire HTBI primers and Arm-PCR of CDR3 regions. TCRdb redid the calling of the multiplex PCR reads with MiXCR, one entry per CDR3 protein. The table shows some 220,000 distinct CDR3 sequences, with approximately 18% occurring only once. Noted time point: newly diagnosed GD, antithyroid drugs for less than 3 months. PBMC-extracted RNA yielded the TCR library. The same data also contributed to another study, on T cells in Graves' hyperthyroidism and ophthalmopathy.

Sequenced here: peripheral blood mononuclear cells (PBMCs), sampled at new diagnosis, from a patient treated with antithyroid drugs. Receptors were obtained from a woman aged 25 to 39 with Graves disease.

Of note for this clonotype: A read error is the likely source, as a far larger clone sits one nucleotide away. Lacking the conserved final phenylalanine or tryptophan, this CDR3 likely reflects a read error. The CDR3 loop is CASSEMAGDTQETQYS. The CDR3 coding sequence is TGTGCCAGCAGTGAAATGGCGGGAGATACCCAAGAGACCCAGTACTCC. The chain combines TRBV2 with TRBJ2-1; 7 nucleotides line up with TRBD2. The J call could be wrong; TRBJ2-5 is a better fit for the DNA end. Germline-derived CDR1 and CDR2 are SNHLY and FYNNEI. The CDR3 loop spans 16 amino acids.

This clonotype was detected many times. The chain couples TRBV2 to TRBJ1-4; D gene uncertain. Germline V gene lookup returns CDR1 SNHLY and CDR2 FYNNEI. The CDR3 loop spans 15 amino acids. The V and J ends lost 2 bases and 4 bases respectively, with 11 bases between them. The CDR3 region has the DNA TGTGCCAGCAGTGAATGGGCGGCGAATAATGAAAAACTGTTTTTT. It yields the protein CASSEWAANNEKLFF. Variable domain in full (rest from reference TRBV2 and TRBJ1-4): EPEVTQTPSHQVTQMGQEVILRCVPISNHLYFYWYRQILGQKVEFLVSFYNNEISEKSEIFDDQFSVERPDGSNFTLKIRSTKLEDSAMYFCASSEWAANNEKLFFGSGTQLSVL.

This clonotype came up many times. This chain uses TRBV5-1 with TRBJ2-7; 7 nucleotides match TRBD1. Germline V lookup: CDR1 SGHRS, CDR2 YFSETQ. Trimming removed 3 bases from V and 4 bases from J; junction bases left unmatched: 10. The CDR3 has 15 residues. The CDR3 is CASSYTGDPSYEQYF. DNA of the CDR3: TGCGCCAGCAGCTATACAGGGGATCCGAGTTACGAGCAGTACTTC.

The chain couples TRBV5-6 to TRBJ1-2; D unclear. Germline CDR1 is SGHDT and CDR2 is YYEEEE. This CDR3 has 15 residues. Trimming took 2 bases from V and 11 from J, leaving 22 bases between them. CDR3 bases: TGTGCCAGCAGCTTTCGGGGTTTCCCATCTCGCTGGTACACCTTC. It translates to CASSFRGFPSRWYTF.

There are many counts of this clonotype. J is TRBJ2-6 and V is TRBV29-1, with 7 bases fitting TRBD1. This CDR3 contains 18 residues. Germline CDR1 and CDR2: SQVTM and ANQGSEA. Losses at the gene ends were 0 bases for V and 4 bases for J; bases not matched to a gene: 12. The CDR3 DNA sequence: TGCAGCGTTGAAGATCTCCGACAGGGTAAATCAGGGGCCAACGTCCTGACTTTC. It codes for CSVEDLRQGKSGANVLTF.

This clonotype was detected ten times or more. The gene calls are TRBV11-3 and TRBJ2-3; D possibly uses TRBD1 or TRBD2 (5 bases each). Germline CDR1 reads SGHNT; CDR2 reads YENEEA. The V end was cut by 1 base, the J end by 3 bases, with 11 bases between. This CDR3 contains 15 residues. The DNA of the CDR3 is TGTGCCAGCAGCTTAGCGGGGCTGGGGACAGATACGCAGTATTTT. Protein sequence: CASSLAGLGTDTQYF.

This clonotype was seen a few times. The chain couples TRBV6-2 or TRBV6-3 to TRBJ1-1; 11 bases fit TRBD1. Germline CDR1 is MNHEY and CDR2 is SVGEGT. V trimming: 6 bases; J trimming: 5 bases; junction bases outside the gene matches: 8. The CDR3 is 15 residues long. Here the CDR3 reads CASRRGGTGGTEAFF. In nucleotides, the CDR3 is TGTGCCAGCAGGCGTGGGGGGACAGGGGGTACTGAAGCTTTCTTT.

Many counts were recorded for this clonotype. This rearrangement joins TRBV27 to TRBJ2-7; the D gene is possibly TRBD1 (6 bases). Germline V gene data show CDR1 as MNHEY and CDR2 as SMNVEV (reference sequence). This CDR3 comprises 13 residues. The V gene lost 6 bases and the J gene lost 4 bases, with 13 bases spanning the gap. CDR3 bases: TGTGCCAGCAGGAGACAGGAAAATTACGAGCAGTACTTC. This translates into CASRRQENYEQYF.

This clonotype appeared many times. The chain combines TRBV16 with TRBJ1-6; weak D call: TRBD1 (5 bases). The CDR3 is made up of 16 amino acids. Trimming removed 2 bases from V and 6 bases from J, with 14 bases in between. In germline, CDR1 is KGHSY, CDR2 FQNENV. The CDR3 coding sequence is TGTGCCAGCAGCCAAGTGCGGGGCGAAGTTAATTCACCCCTCCACTTT. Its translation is CASSQVRGEVNSPLHF.

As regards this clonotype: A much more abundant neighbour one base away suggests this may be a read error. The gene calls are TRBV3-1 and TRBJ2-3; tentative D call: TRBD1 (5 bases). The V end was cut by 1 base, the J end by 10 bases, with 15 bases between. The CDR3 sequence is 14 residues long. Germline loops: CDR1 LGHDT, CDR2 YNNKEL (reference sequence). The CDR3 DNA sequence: TGTGCCAGCAGCCAAGCACAGGTCGAGGATCCGCAGTATTTT. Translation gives CASSQAQVEDPQYF.

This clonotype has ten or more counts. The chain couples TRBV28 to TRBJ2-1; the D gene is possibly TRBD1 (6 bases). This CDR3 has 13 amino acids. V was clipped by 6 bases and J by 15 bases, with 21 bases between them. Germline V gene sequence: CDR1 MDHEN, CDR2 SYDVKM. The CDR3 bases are TGTGCCAGCAGGGGCGGCCAGGGGTTTCAATCGTTCTTC. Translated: CASRGGQGFQSFF.

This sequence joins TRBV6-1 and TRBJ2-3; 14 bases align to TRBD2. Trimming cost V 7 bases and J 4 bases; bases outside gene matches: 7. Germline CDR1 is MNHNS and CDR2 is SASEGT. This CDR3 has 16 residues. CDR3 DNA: TGTGCCAGCAAACCGGGACTAGCGGGAGCACCAGATACGCAGTATTTT. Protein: CASKPGLAGAPDTQYF.

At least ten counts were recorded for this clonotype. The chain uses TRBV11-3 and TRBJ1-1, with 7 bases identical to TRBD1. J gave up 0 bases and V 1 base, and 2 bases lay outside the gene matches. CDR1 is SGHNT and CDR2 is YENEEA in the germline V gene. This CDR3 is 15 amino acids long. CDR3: CASSLGTGLNTEAFF. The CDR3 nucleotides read TGTGCCAGCAGCTTAGGGACAGGACTGAACACTGAAGCTTTCTTT.

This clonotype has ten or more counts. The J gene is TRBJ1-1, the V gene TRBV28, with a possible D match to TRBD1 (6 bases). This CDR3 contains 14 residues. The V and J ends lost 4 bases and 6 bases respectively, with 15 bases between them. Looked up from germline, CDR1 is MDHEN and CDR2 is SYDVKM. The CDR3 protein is CASSWASDRPEAFF. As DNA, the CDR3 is TGTGCCAGCAGTTGGGCAAGCGACAGGCCTGAAGCTTTCTTT.

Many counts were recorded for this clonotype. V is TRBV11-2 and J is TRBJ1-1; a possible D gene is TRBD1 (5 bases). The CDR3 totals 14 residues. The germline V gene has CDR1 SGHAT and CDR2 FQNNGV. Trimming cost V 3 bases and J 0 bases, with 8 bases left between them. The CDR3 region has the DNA TGTGCCAGCAGCTTCCAGGGTATGAACACTGAAGCTTTCTTT. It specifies CASSFQGMNTEAFF.

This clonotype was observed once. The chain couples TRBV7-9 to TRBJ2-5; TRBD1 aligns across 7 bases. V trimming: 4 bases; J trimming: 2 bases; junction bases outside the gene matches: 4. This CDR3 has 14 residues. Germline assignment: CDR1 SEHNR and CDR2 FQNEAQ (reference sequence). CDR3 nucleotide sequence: TGTGCCAGCAGCTCGGGACAGCCACAAGAGACCCAGTACTTC. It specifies CASSSGQPQETQYF.

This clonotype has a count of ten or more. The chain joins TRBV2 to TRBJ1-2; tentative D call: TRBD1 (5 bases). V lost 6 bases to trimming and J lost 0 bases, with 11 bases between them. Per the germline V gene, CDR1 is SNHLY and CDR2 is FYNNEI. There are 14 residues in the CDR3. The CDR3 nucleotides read TGTGCCAGCAGGGGGGATGCAACTAACTATGGCTACACCTTC. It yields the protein CASRGDATNYGYTF.

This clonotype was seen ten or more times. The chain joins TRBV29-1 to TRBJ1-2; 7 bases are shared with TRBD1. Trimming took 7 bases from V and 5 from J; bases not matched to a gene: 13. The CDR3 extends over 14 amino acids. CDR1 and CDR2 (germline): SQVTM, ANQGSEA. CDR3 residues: CSAGTAHEFYGYTF. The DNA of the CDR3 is TGCAGCGCTGGGACAGCACATGAGTTTTATGGCTACACCTTC. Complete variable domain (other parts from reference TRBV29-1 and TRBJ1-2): SAVISQKPSRDICQRGTSLTIQCQVDSQVTMMFWYRQQPGQSLTLIATANQGSEATYESGFVIDKFPISRPNLTFSTLTVSNMSPEDSSIYLCSAGTAHEFYGYTFGSGTRLTVV.

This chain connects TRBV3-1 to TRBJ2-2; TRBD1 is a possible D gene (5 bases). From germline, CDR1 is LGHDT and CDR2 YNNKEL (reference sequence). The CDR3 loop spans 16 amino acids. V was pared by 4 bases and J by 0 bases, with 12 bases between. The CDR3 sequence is CASSPSTDPNTGELFF. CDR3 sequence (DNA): TGTGCCAGCAGCCCCTCGACAGATCCGAACACCGGGGAGCTGTTTTTT. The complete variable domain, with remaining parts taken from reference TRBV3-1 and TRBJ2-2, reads DTAVSQTPKYLVTQMGNDKSIKCEQNLGHDTMYWYKQDSKKFLKIMFSYNNKELIINETVPNRFSPKSPDKAHLNLHINSLELGDSAVYFCASSPSTDPNTGELFFGEGSRLTVL.

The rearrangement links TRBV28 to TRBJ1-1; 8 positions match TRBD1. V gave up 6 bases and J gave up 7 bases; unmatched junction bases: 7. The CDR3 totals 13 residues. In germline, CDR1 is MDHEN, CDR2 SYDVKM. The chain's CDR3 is CASSIRGPFEAFF. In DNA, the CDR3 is TGTGCCAGCAGCATCAGGGGGCCGTTTGAAGCTTTCTTT.